This entry features one T cell receptor (beta chain) sequence. V was clipped by 8 bases and J by 5 bases; unmatched bases: 12. The CDR3 covers 16 residues. The V gene's germline CDR1 is LNHDA and CDR2 SQIVND (reference sequence). The table came from immunoSEQ multiplex PCR; TCRdb's copy has only in-frame clones and leaves some out. The data hold about 660,000 clones, with about 89% observed a single time. The sample comes from a study of shared T cell receptors in the human thymus. The same sample was also studied in work on human thymus T cells.

The V and J genes are TRBV19 and TRBJ2-1; 10 positions match TRBD1. The source is a boy younger than two with a congenital heart defect. What was sequenced was thymocytes. CDR3 region: CASRKDRDRGDNEQFF. CDR3 sequence (DNA): TGTGCCAGTCGGAAAGACCGGGACAGGGGAGACAATGAGCAGTTCTTC.